Below are 5 T cell receptor beta chains sequenced from a single sample in a study of T cell repertoires in cytomegalovirus infection. TCRdb used MiXCR to reprocess the reads, holding one entry per CDR3 protein. The data contain approximately 1,000,000 distinct CDR3 sequences, roughly 30% of them singletons. The antigens of these receptors remain unknown. This specimen was cultured CD8+ T cells from PBMCs, taken from culture after CMV antigen stimulation. The receptors come from a human donor in good health (CMV status not recorded). Some clones in this sample may be carry-over from other donors' samples.

This clonotype was seen a few times. The J gene is TRBJ2-1, the V gene TRBV27; 8 bases align to TRBD2. Germline CDR1 reads MNHEY; CDR2 reads SMNVEV (reference sequence). The CDR3 extends over 13 amino acids. V dropped 3 bases and J dropped 15; count of bases not matched to a gene: 10. The CDR3 DNA reads TGTGCCAGCAGTTTTTCACCCGGGGGGGTTTGGTTCTTC. Protein: CASSFSPGGVWFF.

This clonotype was seen just once. The V call is TRBV25-1, the J call TRBJ1-5; D remains ambiguous. V was cut by 5 bases and J by 7 bases, with 12 bases left in between. The CDR3 sequence is 13 residues long. In germline, CDR1 is MGHDK, CDR2 SYGVNS. This CDR3 is CASSTRPGQPQHF. CDR3 sequence (DNA): TGTGCCAGCAGTACCCGGCCCGGCCAGCCCCAGCATTTT.

CDR3 DNA sequence: TGTGCCAGCAGAGAAACCGGGTCCAACTATGGCTACACCTTC. It yields the protein CASRETGSNYGYTF. The rearrangement links TRBV12-3 or TRBV12-4 to TRBJ1-2; D unresolved. The CDR3 spans 14 residues. The ends were cut back, 6 bases at V and 2 bases at J, with 13 bases in the middle.

The V and J genes are TRBV6-5 and TRBJ1-1; no reliable D call. Trimming pared 2 bases from V and 4 bases from J, leaving 20 bases between. Germline values: CDR1 MNHEY, CDR2 SVGAGI. CDR3 length equals 17 residues. The CDR3 bases are TGTGCCAGCAGTTACGGTGTTGGACCTCTTGGGGTCACTGAAGCTTTCTTT. Its protein product is CASSYGVGPLGVTEAFF.

The sample holds many counts of this clonotype. The chain recombines TRBV9 with TRBJ2-3, with 10 bases aligning to TRBD2. Germline lookup yields CDR1 SGDLS and CDR2 YYNGEE. The CDR3 is made up of 16 amino acids. The V gene end was trimmed by 0 bases and the J gene end by 6 bases; junction bases not matched to a gene: 7. As DNA, the CDR3 is TGTGCCAGCAGCGTAGAGGGTAGCGGGGGGTCGGATACGCAGTATTTT. Its translation is CASSVEGSGGSDTQYF.